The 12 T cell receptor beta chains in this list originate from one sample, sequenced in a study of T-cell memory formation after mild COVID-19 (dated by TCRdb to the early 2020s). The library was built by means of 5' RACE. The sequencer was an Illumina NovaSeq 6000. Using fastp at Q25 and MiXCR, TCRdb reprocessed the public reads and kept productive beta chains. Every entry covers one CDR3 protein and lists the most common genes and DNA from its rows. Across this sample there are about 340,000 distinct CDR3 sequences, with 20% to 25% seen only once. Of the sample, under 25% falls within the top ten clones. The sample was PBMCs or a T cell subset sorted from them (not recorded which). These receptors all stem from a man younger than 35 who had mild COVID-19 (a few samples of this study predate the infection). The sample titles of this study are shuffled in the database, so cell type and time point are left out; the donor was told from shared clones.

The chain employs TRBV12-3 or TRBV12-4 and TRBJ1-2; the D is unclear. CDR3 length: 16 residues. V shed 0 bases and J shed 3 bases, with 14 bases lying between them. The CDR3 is CASSLAAQSAYYGYTF. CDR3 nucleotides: TGTGCCAGCAGTTTAGCGGCCCAATCAGCATACTATGGCTACACCTTC.

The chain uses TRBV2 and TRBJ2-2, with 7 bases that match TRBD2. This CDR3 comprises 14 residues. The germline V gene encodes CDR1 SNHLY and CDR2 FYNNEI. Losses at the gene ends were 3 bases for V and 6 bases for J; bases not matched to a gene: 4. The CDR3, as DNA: TGTGCCAGCAGTGATTACCGGGGGGCCGGGGAGCTGTTTTTT. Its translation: CASSDYRGAGELFF. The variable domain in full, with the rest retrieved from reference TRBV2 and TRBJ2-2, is EPEVTQTPSHQVTQMGQEVILRCVPISNHLYFYWYRQILGQKVEFLVSFYNNEISEKSEIFDDQFSVERPDGSNFTLKIRSTKLEDSAMYFCASSDYRGAGELFFGEGSRLTVL.

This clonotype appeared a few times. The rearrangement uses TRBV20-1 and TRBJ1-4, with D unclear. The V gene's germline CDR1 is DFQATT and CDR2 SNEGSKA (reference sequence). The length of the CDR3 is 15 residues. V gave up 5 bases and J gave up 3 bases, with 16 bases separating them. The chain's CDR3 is CSAPQAQLSNEKLFF. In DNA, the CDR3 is TGCAGTGCTCCCCAGGCCCAACTATCTAATGAAAAACTGTTTTTT.

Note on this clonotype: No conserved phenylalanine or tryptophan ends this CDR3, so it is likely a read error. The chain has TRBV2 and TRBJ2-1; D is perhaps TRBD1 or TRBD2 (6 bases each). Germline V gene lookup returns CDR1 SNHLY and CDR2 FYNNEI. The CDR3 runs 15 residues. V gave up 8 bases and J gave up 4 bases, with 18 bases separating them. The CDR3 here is CASPTGGGLYNEQFL. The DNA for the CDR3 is TGTGCCAGCCCAACTGGAGGGGGATTATACAATGAGCAGTTCTTA.

The chain's CDR3 is CASSPPTGVAGTSSYNEQFF. CDR3 bases: TGTGCCAGCTCACCACCAACGGGAGTAGCGGGGACCAGCTCCTACAATGAGCAGTTCTTC. The chain employs TRBV18 and TRBJ2-1, with TRBD2 matching 8 bases. This CDR3 is built from 20 residues. Trimming cost V 0 bases and J 0 bases; bases outside gene matches: 13. Per the germline V gene, CDR1 is KGHSH and CDR2 is LQKENI.

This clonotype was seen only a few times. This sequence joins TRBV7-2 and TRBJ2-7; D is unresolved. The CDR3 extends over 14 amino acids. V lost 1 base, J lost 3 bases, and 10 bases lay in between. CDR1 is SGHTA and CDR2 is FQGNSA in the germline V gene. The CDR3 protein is CASSLDSGYYEQYF. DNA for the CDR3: TGTGCCAGCAGCTTAGATTCAGGTTACTACGAGCAGTACTTC.

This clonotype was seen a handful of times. This CDR3 is CASSQARQVYGYTF. The CDR3 nucleotides read TGTGCCAGCAGCCAAGCCCGACAGGTTTATGGCTACACCTTC. J is TRBJ1-2 and V is TRBV4-2; D possibly corresponds to TRBD1 (6 bases). CDR1 LGHNA and CDR2 YNFKEQ come from the germline V gene. This CDR3 has 14 residues. V gave up 1 base and J gave up 5 bases, with 11 bases separating them.

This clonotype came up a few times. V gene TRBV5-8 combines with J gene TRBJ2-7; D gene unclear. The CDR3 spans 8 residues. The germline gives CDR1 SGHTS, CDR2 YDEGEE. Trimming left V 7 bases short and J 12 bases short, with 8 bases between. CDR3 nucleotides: TGTGCCAGCGTTAGTCTGTACGTC. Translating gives CASVSLYV.

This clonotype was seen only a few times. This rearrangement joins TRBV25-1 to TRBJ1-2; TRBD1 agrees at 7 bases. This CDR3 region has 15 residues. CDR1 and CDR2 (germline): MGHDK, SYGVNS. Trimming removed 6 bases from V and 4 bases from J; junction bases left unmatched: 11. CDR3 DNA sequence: TGTGCCAGCAGCCCCTCAGACAGGGCAACCTATGGCTACACCTTC. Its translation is CASSPSDRATYGYTF.

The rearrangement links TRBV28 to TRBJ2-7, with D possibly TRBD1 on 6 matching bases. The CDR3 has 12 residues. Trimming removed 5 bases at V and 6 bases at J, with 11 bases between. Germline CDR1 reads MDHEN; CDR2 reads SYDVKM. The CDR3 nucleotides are TGTGCCAGCAGTCGCAGGGGTTTCGAGCAGTACGTC. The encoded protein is CASSRRGFEQYV.

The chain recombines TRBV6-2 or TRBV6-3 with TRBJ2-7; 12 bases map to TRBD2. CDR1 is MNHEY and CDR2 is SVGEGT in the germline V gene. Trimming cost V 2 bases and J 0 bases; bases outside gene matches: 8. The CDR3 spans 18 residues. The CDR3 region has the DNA TGTGCCAGCAGTTACCCAAGGACTAGCGGGGTCAGCTCCTACGAGCAGTACGTC. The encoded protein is CASSYPRTSGVSSYEQYV.

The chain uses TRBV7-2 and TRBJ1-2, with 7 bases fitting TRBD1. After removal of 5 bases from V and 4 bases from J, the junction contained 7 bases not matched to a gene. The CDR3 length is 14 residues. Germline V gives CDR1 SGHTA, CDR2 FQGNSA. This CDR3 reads CASSLGQYTYGYTF. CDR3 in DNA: TGTGCCAGCAGCCTGGGACAGTATACCTATGGCTACACCTTC.